The T cell receptor (beta chain) described here comes from a study of shared clonotypes between healthy human individuals. Genomic DNA from unsorted samples was obtained from 80 million to 100 million PBMCs (per sample). Findings of the study overall: The study drew on few donors, limiting represented genetic and exposure-history diversity.

Authors' processing steps: With immunoSEQ giving junction-only sequences and no quality scores, filtering differed. This table comes from immunoSEQ multiplex PCR, and its TCRdb copy is limited to in-frame clones, with some not included. The DNA was the basis for D and trimming; V, J and clone size are from that table. The top ten clones hold about 12% of a sample with fewer than 600,000 clones, approximately 80% of them seen once. The V end lost 4 bases, the J end lost 1 base, and 11 bases lay between the germline ends. CDR3 length: 15 residues. CDR1 is SGHRS, CDR2 YFSETQ, per germline. Remarks on this clone: Its antigen is not known.

This chain uses TRBV5-1 with TRBJ2-2, with D possibly called TRBD1 or TRBD2 (5 bases each). The sample comprised PBMCs. This receptor was identified in a woman aged 40-49 years in good health. Some clones in this sample may be carry-over from other donors' samples. The CDR3 DNA is TGCGCCAGCAGCCGGGGTGGACAGAACACCGGGGAGCTGTTTTTT. Residues: CASSRGGQNTGELFF.